The clone carrying this T cell receptor beta chain was recorded a few times. Its matching antigen is unknown. As to treatment: roughly 18 received Ad26.COV2.S at low or high dose, single or two shots; about 5 received placebo; per-sample allocation not given. The samples date from day 63 after the first vaccine or placebo injection. This sample is drawn from a study of Ad26.COV2.S vaccination and SARS-CoV-2 variants. Study overall: Of the COV1001 trial arms, the Ad26.COV2.S arm included the donor. The study, taken as a whole, reports: Analytic work on TCR breadth and depth might have understated the full extent of total T cell responses.

The V end lost 6 bases, the J end lost 5 bases, and 21 bases lay between the germline ends. The germline gives CDR1 SGHRS, CDR2 YFSETQ. This CDR3 is built from 17 residues. This table comes from immunoSEQ multiplex PCR, and its TCRdb copy is limited to in-frame clones, with some not included. This sample yields around 250,000 clones, of which roughly 86% are seen a single time; 2.5% to 3.5% belongs to the top ten. This chain uses TRBV5-1 with TRBJ1-6; TRBD1 might be the D (6 bases). Here the sequenced sample was peripheral blood, taken in a trial of Ad26.COV2.S vaccine versus placebo. The sequence came from a person aged 18-60 years who received the Ad26.COV2.S COVID-19 vaccine or a placebo. The CDR3 region has the DNA TGCGCCAGCAAAGCCAGGGGATCGGGTATGGATAATTCACCCCTCCACTTT. Its protein product is CASKARGSGMDNSPLHF.